The 17 T cell receptor beta chains reported below all come from one sample, sequenced in a study of CD8 T cells in ankylosing spondylitis. Broader study findings: Several highly homologous variants made up a TCR beta motif, and this motif appeared characteristic of ankylosing spondylitis blood.

TCRdb called the 5' RACE reads again in MiXCR, with one record for every CDR3 protein. Of approximately 520,000 distinct CDR3 sequences in the sample, approximately 5% are singletons; the top ten hold roughly 3.3%. These receptors' targets are unknown. Sequencing input: blood, either unsorted or a sorted T cell fraction (not recorded which). These receptors all stem from a male donor with ankylosing spondylitis.

The genes are TRBV5-1 and TRBJ2-5, with D unclear. This CDR3 spans 13 amino acids. Germline V gene data show CDR1 as SGHRS and CDR2 as YFSETQ. The V end lost 0 bases, the J end lost 3 bases, and 6 bases lay between the germline ends. CDR3 coding DNA: TGCGCCAGCAGCTTGGCATCCGAAGAGACCCAGTACTTC. Its protein product is CASSLASEETQYF.

This clonotype was picked up many times. The V call is TRBV15, the J call TRBJ2-1; D unresolved. Germline assignment: CDR1 LNHNV and CDR2 YYDKDF (reference sequence). The CDR3 spans 13 residues. The V end was cut by 0 bases, the J end by 9 bases, with 9 bases between. This CDR3 reads CATSREDQGEQFF. The CDR3 DNA reads as TGTGCCACCAGCAGAGAGGACCAAGGTGAGCAGTTCTTC.

The table lists this clonotype with many counts. The chain links TRBV6-1 to TRBJ1-3, with TRBD1 as a possible D gene (6 bases). The germline V gene has CDR1 MNHNS and CDR2 SASEGT. V dropped 4 bases and J dropped 4 bases, with 17 bases sitting between them. The CDR3 sequence is 16 residues long. The CDR3, as DNA: TGTGCCAGCAGTGCCGGCCGGGACAAAGAAGGAAACACCATATATTTT. It codes for CASSAGRDKEGNTIYF.

This clonotype has a count of ten or more. The CDR3 bases are TGTGCCAGCAGCAAGGAGTTCATGAAAGAGACCCAGTACTTC. Residues: CASSKEFMKETQYF. V gene TRBV7-6 combines with J gene TRBJ2-5; D remains ambiguous. Trimming took off 5 bases at V and 3 bases at J, with 13 bases between the two ends. CDR1 is SGHVS, CDR2 FNYEAQ, per germline. This CDR3 comprises 14 residues.

This clonotype was detected many times. The V gene is TRBV5-1, the J gene TRBJ2-1; unclear D gene. Germline values: CDR1 SGHRS, CDR2 YFSETQ. The ends were cut back, 6 bases at V and 0 bases at J, with 13 bases in the middle. CDR3 size: 15 residues. Here the CDR3 DNA reads TGCGCCAGCAAAGATCTGTTAAGCTCCTACAATGAGCAGTTCTTC. Translated: CASKDLLSSYNEQFF.

This clonotype appeared a few times. The chain joins TRBV7-9 to TRBJ1-1; no definite D call. Trimming removed 3 bases at V and 3 bases at J, with 11 bases between. This CDR3 is 14 amino acids long. Germline V lookup: CDR1 SEHNR, CDR2 FQNEAQ (reference sequence). The DNA of the CDR3 is TGTGCCAGCAGCTTGGAGGGTTGGGACACTGAAGCTTTCTTT. Translating gives CASSLEGWDTEAFF.

This clonotype has ten or more counts. The chain joins TRBV20-1 to TRBJ1-3; D unresolved. V was clipped by 5 bases and J by 0 bases, with 11 bases between them. There are 14 residues in the CDR3. Germline CDR1 is DFQATT and CDR2 is SNEGSKA (reference sequence). The CDR3 loop is CSAAGDLSGNTIYF. For the CDR3, the DNA is TGCAGTGCTGCCGGAGACCTCTCTGGAAACACCATATATTTT.

In its sample, this clonotype was seen a few times. The chain employs TRBV6-2 or TRBV6-3 and TRBJ2-6, with D unclear. V lost 5 bases to trimming and J lost 0 bases, with 17 bases between them. This CDR3 has 18 amino acids. The germline gives CDR1 MNHEY, CDR2 SVGEGT. The CDR3 loop reads CASSRPPTLSSGANVLTF. CDR3 nucleotide sequence: TGTGCCAGCAGTAGGCCGCCCACGCTTAGCTCTGGGGCCAACGTCCTGACTTTC.

This clonotype was seen at least ten times. The chain has TRBV29-1 and TRBJ2-1; D gene unclear. The germline V and J ends were trimmed by 0 bases and 10 bases, with 16 bases remaining between them. The CDR3 totals 14 residues. Per the germline V gene, CDR1 is SQVTM and CDR2 is ANQGSEA. As DNA, the CDR3 is TGCAGCGTTGAAGAGCGAGAGACGCACGGGGAGCAGTTCTTC. Its protein is CSVEERETHGEQFF.

About this clonotype: A much more abundant neighbour one base away suggests this may be a read error. The V and J genes are TRBV29-1 and TRBJ2-3; a weak D match, TRBD2 (6 bases). Germline CDR1 reads SQVTM; CDR2 reads ANQGSEA. The CDR3 runs 13 residues. The CDR3 spells CGVGGVLTDTQYF. The CDR3 region has the DNA TGCGGCGTTGGAGGGGTATTAACAGATACGCAGTATTTT.

At least ten counts were recorded for this clonotype. The rearrangement joins TRBV5-1 to TRBJ1-1; a possible D gene is TRBD1 (6 bases). V lost 5 bases and J 4 bases, leaving 18 bases between the germline ends. There are 15 residues in the CDR3. The germline V gene encodes CDR1 SGHRS and CDR2 YFSETQ. CDR3 sequence: CASSSLQGRGTEAFF. The CDR3 DNA reads TGCGCCAGCAGTTCCCTACAGGGCCGGGGCACTGAAGCTTTCTTT.

This clonotype was seen ten or more times. The chain uses TRBV10-3 and TRBJ2-3; D gene unclear. There are 12 residues in the CDR3. Trimming removed 3 bases at V and 6 bases at J, with 7 bases between. CDR1 is ENHRY and CDR2 is SYGVKD in the germline V gene. Written as DNA, the CDR3 is TGTGCCATCAGTGACCCTTCGGATACGCAGTATTTT. Protein sequence: CAISDPSDTQYF.

CDR3 in DNA: TGTGCCAGCAGCTTCTTCCGGGACAGCTACGAGCAGTACTTC. Its translation: CASSFFRDSYEQYF. The rearrangement links TRBV7-2 to TRBJ2-7; 7 bases line up with TRBD1. With V trimmed by 3 bases and J by 3 bases, 5 bases remained unmatched. In germline, CDR1 is SGHTA, CDR2 FQGNSA. The CDR3 has 14 residues.

This clonotype has at least ten counts. The chain joins TRBV29-1 to TRBJ2-1, with D maybe TRBD1 (5 bases). This CDR3 spans 12 amino acids. V lost 7 bases to trimming and J lost 8 bases, with 15 bases between them. Germline V gene sequence: CDR1 SQVTM, CDR2 ANQGSEA. CDR3 sequence: CSGSQGSYEQFF. The CDR3 DNA reads as TGCAGCGGATCCCAGGGATCTTATGAGCAGTTCTTC.

This clonotype appeared many times. The CDR3 loop reads CSARSLAGGYNEQFF. Here the CDR3 DNA reads TGCAGTGCTAGATCCCTAGCGGGAGGCTACAATGAGCAGTTCTTC. The chain links TRBV20-1 to TRBJ2-1, with TRBD2 matching 11 bases. This CDR3 spans 15 amino acids. V shed 2 bases and J 3 bases; nucleotides not matched to a gene: 3. In germline, CDR1 is DFQATT, CDR2 SNEGSKA (reference sequence).

In its sample, this clonotype was seen many times. The rearrangement joins TRBV12-3 or TRBV12-4 to TRBJ2-7; D not resolved. The CDR3 covers 13 residues. Trimming stripped 6 bases from V and 2 bases from J, with 11 bases between. The CDR3 loop reads CASSPAATYEQYF. CDR3 nucleotides: TGTGCCAGCAGCCCTGCAGCGACCTACGAGCAGTACTTC.

This clonotype turned up a few times. The CDR3 loop reads CASSYGTAFGEAFF. CDR3 bases: TGTGCCAGCAGTTACGGGACAGCGTTTGGTGAAGCTTTCTTT. The chain uses TRBV6-2 or TRBV6-3 and TRBJ1-1; TRBD1 agrees at 7 bases. The CDR3 is 14 residues long. Trimming took 2 bases from V and 7 from J; bases not matched to a gene: 7. CDR1 and CDR2 from the germline V gene are MNHEY and SVGEGT.